Here is one T cell receptor (beta chain) with its context. Antigen: not known. This specimen comes from a study of cytomegalovirus exposure and HLA in healthy donors. The V and J ends lost 1 base and 6 bases, in that order; junction bases with no gene match: 6. The CDR3 has 15 amino acids. Germline lookup yields CDR1 SGHTA and CDR2 FQGNSA. Study results and limitations: A later analysis linked about 17,000 TCR beta sequences to HLA alleles at 0.05 false discovery rate. As a later analysis revealed, the rate of TCR association differed by HLA locus, with DRB1 most and HLA-C fewest.

It was with 60 Vbeta and 13 Jbeta primers that the PCR ran. Per the original data handling: Later analysis identified tens of millions of unique TCR beta chains, approximately 11 million shared. Assay used: immunoSEQ multiplex PCR; TCRdb lists only in-frame clones, some missing. For V, J and clone size, that table is used; D and trimming come from the DNA. Of about 150,000 clones listed, under 85% were seen once; the top ten hold 5.4%. Sampled while nominally healthy, donors likely had unrecorded immune exposures. The origin of this receptor is a woman in her late teens or twenties in good health and CMV-seropositive. The sample taken for sequencing was PBMCs. This chain connects TRBV7-2 to TRBJ2-1; 7 positions agree with TRBD2. DNA of the CDR3: TGTGCCAGCAGCTTAGAGGGACTAATTTCCAATGAGCAGTTCTTC. Translated, it gives CASSLEGLISNEQFF.